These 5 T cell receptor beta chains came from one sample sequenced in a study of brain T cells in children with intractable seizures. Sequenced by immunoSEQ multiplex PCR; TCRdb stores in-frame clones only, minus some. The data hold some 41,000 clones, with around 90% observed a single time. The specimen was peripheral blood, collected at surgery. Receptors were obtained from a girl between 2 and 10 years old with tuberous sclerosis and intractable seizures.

The CDR3 DNA follows: TGCAGCGTCGCGGGACAGTTGAACACTGAAGCTTTCTTT. It is translated as CSVAGQLNTEAFF. This chain links TRBV29-1 with TRBJ1-1; 7 positions agree with TRBD1. V was pared by 6 bases and J by 0 bases, with 4 bases of the junction left unmatched. Germline values: CDR1 SQVTM, CDR2 ANQGSEA. The CDR3 is 13 residues long.

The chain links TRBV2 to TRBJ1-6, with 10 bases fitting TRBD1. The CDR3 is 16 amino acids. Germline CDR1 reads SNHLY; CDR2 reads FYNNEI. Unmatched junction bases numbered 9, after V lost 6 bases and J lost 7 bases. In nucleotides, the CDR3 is TGTGCCAGCAGAACAAACCGGGACAGGGGAAATTCACCCCTCCACTTT. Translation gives CASRTNRDRGNSPLHF. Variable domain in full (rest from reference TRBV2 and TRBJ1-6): EPEVTQTPSHQVTQMGQEVILRCVPISNHLYFYWYRQILGQKVEFLVSFYNNEISEKSEIFDDQFSVERPDGSNFTLKIRSTKLEDSAMYFCASRTNRDRGNSPLHFGNGTRLTVT.

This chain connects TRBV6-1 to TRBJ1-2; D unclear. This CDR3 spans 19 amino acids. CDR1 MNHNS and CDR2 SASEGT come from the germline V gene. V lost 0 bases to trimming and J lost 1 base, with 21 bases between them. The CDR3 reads CASSEASPPQLVFNYGYTF. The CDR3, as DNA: TGTGCCAGCAGTGAAGCGTCCCCACCACAGCTCGTCTTTAACTATGGCTACACCTTC.

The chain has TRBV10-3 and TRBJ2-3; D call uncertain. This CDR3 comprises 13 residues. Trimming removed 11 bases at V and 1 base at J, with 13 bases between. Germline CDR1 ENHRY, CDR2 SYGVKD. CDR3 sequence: CAASRERTDTQYF. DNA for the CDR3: TGTGCCGCCTCAAGGGAACGCACAGATACGCAGTATTTT.

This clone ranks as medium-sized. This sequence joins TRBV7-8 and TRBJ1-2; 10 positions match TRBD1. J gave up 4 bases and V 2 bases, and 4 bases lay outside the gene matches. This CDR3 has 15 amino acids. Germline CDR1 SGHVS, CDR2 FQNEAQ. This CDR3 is CASSLSGTGAYGYTF. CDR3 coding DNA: TGTGCCAGCAGCTTATCTGGGACAGGGGCCTATGGCTACACCTTC.